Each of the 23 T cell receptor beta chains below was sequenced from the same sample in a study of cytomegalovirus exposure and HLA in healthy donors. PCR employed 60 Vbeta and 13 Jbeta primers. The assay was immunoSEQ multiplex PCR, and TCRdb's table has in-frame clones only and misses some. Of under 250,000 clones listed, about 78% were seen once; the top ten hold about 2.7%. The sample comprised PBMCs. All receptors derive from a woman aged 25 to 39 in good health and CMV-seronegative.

This CDR3 is CASSPVGRDWQETQYF. The CDR3 region has the DNA TGCGCCAGCAGCCCCGTGGGGAGGGACTGGCAAGAGACCCAGTACTTC. The rearrangement joins TRBV5-1 to TRBJ2-5; 7 bases are shared with TRBD2. This CDR3 is 16 amino acids long. Germline V lookup: CDR1 SGHRS, CDR2 YFSETQ. The V segment lost 4 bases and the J segment 2 bases; nucleotides outside the gene matches: 11. Full variable domain (missing parts from reference TRBV5-1 and TRBJ2-5): KAGVTQTPRYLIKTRGQQVTLSCSPISGHRSVSWYQQTPGQGLQFLFEYFSETQRNKGNFPGRFSGRQFSNSRSEMNVSTLELGDSALYLCASSPVGRDWQETQYFGPGTRLLVL.

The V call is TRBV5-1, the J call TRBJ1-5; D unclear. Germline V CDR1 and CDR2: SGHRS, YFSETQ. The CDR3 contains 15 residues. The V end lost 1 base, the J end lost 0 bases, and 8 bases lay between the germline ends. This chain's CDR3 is CASSLSGYSNQPQHF. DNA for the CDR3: TGCGCCAGCAGCTTGTCGGGGTATAGCAATCAGCCCCAGCATTTT.

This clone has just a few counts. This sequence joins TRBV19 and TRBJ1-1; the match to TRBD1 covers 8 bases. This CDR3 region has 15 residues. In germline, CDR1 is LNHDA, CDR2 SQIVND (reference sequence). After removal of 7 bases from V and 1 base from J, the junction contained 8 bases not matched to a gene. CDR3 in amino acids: CASIRGQGGNTEAFF. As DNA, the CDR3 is TGTGCCAGTATACGAGGACAGGGAGGGAACACTGAAGCTTTCTTT.

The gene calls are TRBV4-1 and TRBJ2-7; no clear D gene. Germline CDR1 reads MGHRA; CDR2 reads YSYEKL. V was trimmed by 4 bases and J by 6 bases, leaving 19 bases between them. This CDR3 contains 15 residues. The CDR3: CASSPRLGASFEQYF. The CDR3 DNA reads TGCGCCAGCAGCCCACGCCTTGGCGCTAGTTTCGAGCAGTACTTC.

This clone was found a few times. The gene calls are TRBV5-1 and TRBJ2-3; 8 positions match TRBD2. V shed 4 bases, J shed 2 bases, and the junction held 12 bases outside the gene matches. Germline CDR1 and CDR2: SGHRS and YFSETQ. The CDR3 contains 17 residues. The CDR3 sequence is CASSPEELAGPTDTQYF. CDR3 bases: TGCGCCAGCAGCCCGGAAGAATTAGCGGGACCCACAGATACGCAGTATTTT.

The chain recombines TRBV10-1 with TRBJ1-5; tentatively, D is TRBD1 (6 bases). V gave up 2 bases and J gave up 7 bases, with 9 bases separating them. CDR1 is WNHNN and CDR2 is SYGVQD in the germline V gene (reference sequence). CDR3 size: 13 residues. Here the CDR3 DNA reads TGCGCCAGCAGTGAGGGTACAGGGCAGCCCCAGCATTTT. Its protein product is CASSEGTGQPQHF.

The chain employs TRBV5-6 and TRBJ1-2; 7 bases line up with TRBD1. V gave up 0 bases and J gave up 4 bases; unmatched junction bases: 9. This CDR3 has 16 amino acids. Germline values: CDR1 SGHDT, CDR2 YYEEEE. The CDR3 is CASSLDDRDPSYGYTF. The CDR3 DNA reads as TGTGCCAGCAGCTTGGACGACAGGGACCCTAGCTATGGCTACACCTTC. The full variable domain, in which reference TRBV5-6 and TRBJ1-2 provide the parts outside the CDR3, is DAGVTQSPTHLIKTRGQQVTLRCSPKSGHDTVSWYQQALGQGPQFIFQYYEEEERQRGNFPDRFSGHQFPNYSSELNVNALLLGDSALYLCASSLDDRDPSYGYTFGSGTRLTVV.

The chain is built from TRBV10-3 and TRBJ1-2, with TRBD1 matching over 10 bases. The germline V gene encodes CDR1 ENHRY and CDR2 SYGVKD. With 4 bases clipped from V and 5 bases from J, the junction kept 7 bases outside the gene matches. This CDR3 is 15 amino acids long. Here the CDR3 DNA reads TGTGCCATCAGTGGCGGGACAGGGGAGCGGTATGGCTACACCTTC. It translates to CAISGGTGERYGYTF.

The CDR3 sequence is CASSGGIRETQYF. CDR3 coding DNA: TGCGCCAGCAGCGGAGGGATTAGAGAGACCCAGTACTTC. J is TRBJ2-5 and V is TRBV5-1, with D possibly matching TRBD2 (6 bases). Germline V gene sequence: CDR1 SGHRS, CDR2 YFSETQ. The CDR3 length is 13 residues. With 4 bases removed from V and 4 bases from J, the gap between germline ends came to 11 bases.

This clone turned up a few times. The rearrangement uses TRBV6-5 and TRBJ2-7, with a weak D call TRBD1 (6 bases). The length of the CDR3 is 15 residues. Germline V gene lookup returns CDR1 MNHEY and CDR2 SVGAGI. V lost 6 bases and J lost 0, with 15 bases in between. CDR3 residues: CASRSRDKDSYEQYF. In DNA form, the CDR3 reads TGTGCCAGCAGGTCACGGGACAAGGACTCCTACGAGCAGTACTTC.

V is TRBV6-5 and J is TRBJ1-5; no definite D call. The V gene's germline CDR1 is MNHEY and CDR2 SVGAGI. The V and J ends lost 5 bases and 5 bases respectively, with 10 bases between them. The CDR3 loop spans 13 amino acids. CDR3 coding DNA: TGTGCCAGCAGTGAAATAGTAGATCAGCCCCAGCATTTT. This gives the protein CASSEIVDQPQHF.

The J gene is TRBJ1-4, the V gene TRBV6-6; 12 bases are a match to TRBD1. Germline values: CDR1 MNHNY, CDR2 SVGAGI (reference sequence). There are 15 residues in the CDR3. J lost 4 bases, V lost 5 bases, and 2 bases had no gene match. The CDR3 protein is CASSGDRGLNEKLFF. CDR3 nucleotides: TGTGCCAGCAGTGGGGACAGGGGGCTTAATGAAAAACTGTTTTTT.

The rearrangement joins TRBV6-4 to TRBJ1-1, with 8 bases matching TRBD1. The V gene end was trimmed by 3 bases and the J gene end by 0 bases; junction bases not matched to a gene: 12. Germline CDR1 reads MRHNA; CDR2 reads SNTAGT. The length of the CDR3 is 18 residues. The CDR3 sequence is CASSEHTGGTFMNTEAFF. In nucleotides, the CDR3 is TGTGCCAGCAGTGAACATACAGGGGGAACCTTTATGAACACTGAAGCTTTCTTT.

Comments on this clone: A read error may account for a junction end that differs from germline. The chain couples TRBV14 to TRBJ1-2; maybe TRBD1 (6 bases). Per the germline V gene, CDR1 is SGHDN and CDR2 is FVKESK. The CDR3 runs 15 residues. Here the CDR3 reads CASSQDTGRLYGYPF. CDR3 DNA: TGTGCCAGCAGCCAAGACACAGGGAGACTATATGGCTACCCCTTC. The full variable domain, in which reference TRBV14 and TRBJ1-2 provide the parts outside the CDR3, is EAGVTQFPSHSVIEKGQTVTLRCDPISGHDNLYWYRRVMGKEIKFLLHFVKESKQDESGMPNNRFLAERTGGTYSTLKVQPAELEDSGVYFCASSQDTGRLYGYPFGSGTRLTVV.

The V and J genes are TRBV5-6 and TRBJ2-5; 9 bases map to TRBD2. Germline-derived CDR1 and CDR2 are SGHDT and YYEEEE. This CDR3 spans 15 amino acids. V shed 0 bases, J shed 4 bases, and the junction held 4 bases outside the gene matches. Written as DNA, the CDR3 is TGTGCCAGCAGCTTGGATAGCGGGGGTGGAGAGACCCAGTACTTC. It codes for CASSLDSGGGETQYF.

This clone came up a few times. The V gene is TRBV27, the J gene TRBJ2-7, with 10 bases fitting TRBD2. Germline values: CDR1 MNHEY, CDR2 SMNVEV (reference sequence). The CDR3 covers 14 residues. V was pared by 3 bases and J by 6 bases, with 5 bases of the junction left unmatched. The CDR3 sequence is CASSFKAGGREQYF. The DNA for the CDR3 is TGTGCCAGCAGTTTTAAAGCGGGGGGGCGCGAGCAGTACTTC.

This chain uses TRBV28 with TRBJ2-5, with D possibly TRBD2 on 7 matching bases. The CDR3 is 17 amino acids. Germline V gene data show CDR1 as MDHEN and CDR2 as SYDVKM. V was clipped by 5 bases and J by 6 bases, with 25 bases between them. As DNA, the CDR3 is TGTGCCAGCAGTCTGGGGGTCGGGGGCGGGAGAAGGCAGACCCAGTACTTC. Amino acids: CASSLGVGGGRRQTQYF. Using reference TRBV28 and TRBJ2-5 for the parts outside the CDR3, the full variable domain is DVKVTQSSRYLVKRTGEKVFLECVQDMDHENMFWYRQDPGLGLRLIYFSYDVKMKEKGDIPEGYSVSREKKERFSLILESASTNQTSMYLCASSLGVGGGRRQTQYFGPGTRLLVL.

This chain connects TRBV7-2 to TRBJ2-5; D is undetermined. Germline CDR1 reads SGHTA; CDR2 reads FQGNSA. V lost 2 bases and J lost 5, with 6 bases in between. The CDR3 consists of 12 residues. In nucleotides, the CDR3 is TGTGCCAGCAGCTTACAGAGGGAGACCCAGTACTTC. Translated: CASSLQRETQYF.

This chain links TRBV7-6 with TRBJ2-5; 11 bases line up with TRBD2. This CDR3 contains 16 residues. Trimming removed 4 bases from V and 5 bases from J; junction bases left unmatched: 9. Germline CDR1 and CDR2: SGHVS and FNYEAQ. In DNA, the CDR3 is TGTGCCAGCAGCTCACTGATAGCGGGAGGGCCGGAGACCCAGTACTTC. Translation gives CASSSLIAGGPETQYF.

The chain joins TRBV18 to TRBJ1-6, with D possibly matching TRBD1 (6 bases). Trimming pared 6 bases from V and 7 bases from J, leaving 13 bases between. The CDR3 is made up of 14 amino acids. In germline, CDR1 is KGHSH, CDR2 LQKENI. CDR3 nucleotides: TGTGCCAGCTCTAACAGGGTAGAAAATTCACCCCTCCACTTT. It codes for CASSNRVENSPLHF.

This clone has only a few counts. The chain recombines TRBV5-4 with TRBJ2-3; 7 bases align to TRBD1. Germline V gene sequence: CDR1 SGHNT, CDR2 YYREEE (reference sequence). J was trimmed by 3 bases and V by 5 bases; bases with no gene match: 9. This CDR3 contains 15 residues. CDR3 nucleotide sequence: TGTGCCAGCAGTTCTAAGGGGGCAGCGACAGATACGCAGTATTTT. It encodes CASSSKGAATDTQYF.

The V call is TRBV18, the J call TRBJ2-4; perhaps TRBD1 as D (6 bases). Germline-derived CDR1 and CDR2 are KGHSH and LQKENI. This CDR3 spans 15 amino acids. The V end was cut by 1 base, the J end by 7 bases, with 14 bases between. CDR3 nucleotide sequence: TGTGCCAGCTCACCACGGGACACCCAGAGTAACATTCAGTACTTC. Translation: CASSPRDTQSNIQYF.

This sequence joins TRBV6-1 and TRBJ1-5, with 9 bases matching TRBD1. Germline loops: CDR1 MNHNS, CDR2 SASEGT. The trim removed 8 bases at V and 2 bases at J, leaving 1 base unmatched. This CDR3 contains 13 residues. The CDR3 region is CASRTGGNQPQHF. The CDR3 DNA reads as TGTGCCAGCCGGACAGGGGGCAATCAGCCCCAGCATTTT.